This T cell receptor beta chain was sequenced for a study of patients and donors after allogeneic stem cell transplantation. TCRdb re-analysed the RT-PCR reads in MiXCR, keeping a single row per CDR3 protein. This sample has about a million distinct CDR3 sequences, with about a sixth found just once. CDR1 and CDR2 from the germline V gene are MNHEY and SVGAGI. Between the trimmed V and J ends, which lost 0 bases and 2 bases, there was a span of 12 bases. This CDR3 is built from 16 residues. Sequencing used blood, either unsorted or a sorted T cell fraction (not recorded which). The chain couples TRBV6-5 to TRBJ2-3, with a possible D match to TRBD1 (6 bases). This sequence originates from a human donor who was either an allogeneic HSCT recipient or a stem cell or donor lymphocyte infusion donor (not recorded which). It is not recorded whose cells these are; they may come from a transplant donor. CDR3 DNA: TGTGCCAGCAGTTACTCGAAGTGGGGGCCCACAGATACGCAGTATTTT. Translation: CASSYSKWGPTDTQYF.